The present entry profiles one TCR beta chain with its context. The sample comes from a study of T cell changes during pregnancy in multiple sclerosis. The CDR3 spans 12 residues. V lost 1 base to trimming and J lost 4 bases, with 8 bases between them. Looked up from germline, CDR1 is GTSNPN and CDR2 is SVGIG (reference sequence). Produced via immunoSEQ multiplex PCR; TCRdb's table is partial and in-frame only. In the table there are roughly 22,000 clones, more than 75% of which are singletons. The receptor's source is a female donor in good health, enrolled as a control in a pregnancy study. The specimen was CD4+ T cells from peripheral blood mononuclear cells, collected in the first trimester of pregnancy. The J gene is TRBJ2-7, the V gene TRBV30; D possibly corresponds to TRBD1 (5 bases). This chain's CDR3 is CAWSGQSYEQYF. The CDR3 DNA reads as TGTGCCTGGAGTGGACAGTCTTACGAGCAGTACTTC.